The rows below give T cell receptor beta chains drawn from one sample of a study of T-cell memory formation after mild COVID-19. TCRdb reanalysed the 5' RACE reads using MiXCR and keeps one entry per CDR3 protein. The sample has about 270,000 distinct CDR3 sequences, under 20% seen once. Material for sequencing was PBMCs or a T cell subset sorted from them (not recorded which). These TCRs come from a man aged 18 to 35 who had mild COVID-19 (a few samples of this study predate the infection). Cell type and time point are not known. Both conserved end residues are part of each CDR3. Fields, in order: V gene, J gene, D gene, clone size, CDR3 DNA, CDR3 protein. The D gene is left open where the match is weak. Clone size appears in some rows only: once, few, many, or a class for an expanded clone.

>TRBV7-3|TRBJ2-3|.|.
TGTGCCAGCAGCCTACCATCAGGGCCACAAAGCGCGCAGTATTTT
CASSLPSGPQSAQYF
>TRBV6-5|TRBJ2-3|.|.
TGTGCCAGCACCAAAACAAGGGCTAGCACAGATACGCAGTATTTT
CASTKTRASTDTQYF
>TRBV3-1|TRBJ2-7|.|few
TGTGCCAGCAGCCAAGAGGGTGGGGAATACGAGCAGTACTTC
CASSQEGGEYEQYF
>TRBV7-2|TRBJ2-1|.|.
TGTGCCAGCAGCGAAGGGAACGAGCAGTTCTTC
CASSEGNEQFF
>TRBV6-1|TRBJ1-5|.|.
TGTGCCAGCACCAGGGGCGTAGATAGCAATCAGCCCCAGCATTTT
CASTRGVDSNQPQHF
>TRBV7-2|TRBJ1-6|.|.
TGTGCCGGGGCTTCCTATAATTCACCCCTCCACTTT
CAGASYNSPLHF
>TRBV18|TRBJ2-5|.|few
TGTGCCAGCTCTGGAAACAGTAACCAAGAGACCCAGTACTTC
CASSGNSNQETQYF
>TRBV12-5|TRBJ1-2|.|few
TGTGCTAGTGGTTTCGAAACTCAGGCGTATGGCTACACCTTC
CASGFETQAYGYTF
>TRBV7-2|TRBJ2-1|TRBD2|.
TGTGCCAGCAGCCCCAGGGGGAGCGGGGGGTCCTACAATGAGCAGTTCTTC
CASSPRGSGGSYNEQFF
>TRBV24-1|TRBJ1-1|TRBD1|.
TGTGCCACGCAGTCCGGGGAGGGACAGCTGAACACTGAAGCTTTCTTT
CATQSGEGQLNTEAFF
>TRBV6-2/TRBV6-3|TRBJ2-7|.|.
TGCAGACGACTCTCCGAGCAGTACTTC
CRRLSEQYF
>TRBV7-2|TRBJ2-5|TRBD2|few
TGTGCCAGCAGCCCGCGACTAGCTGGTCGGGAGACCCAGTACTTC
CASSPRLAGRETQYF
>TRBV9|TRBJ2-1|.|few
TGTGCCAGCAGCAAGACTAGTGCCAATGAGCAGTTCTTC
CASSKTSANEQFF
>TRBV7-8|TRBJ2-3|TRBD2|few
TGTGCCAGCAGCTTACGAGCGGGGGTCTCAGATACGCAGTATTTT
CASSLRAGVSDTQYF
>TRBV6-5|TRBJ1-4|.|few
TGTGCCAGCAGTTCTAACCAAGCAACTAATGAAAAACTGTTTTTT
CASSSNQATNEKLFF
>TRBV12-3/TRBV12-4|TRBJ2-7|.|few
TGTGCCAGCAGTTTAACAGAGTTCTACGAGCAGTACTTC
CASSLTEFYEQYF
>TRBV4-3|TRBJ2-3|TRBD2|many
TGCGCCAGCAGCCAAGATCTAGCGGGGGGGCCAGATACGCAGTATTTT
CASSQDLAGGPDTQYF
>TRBV7-8|TRBJ2-2|.|few
TGTGCCAGCAGCTTAGGAGGGCTAGAAAACACCGGGGAGCTGTTTTTT
CASSLGGLENTGELFF
>TRBV7-2|TRBJ1-5|TRBD1|.
TGTGCCAGCAGCTTAGCCCGCCGCCAGGGGGGAAGTCAGCCCCAGCATTTT
CASSLARRQGGSQPQHF
>TRBV5-8|TRBJ2-1|.|.
TGTGCCAGCAGCCCTAGTGGGTTGGAGCAGTTCTTC
CASSPSGLEQFF
>TRBV27|TRBJ2-7|.|.
TGTGCCAGCAGTGGGGCGAGCTCCTACGAGCAGTACTTC
CASSGASSYEQYF
>TRBV20-1|TRBJ2-7|.|.
TGCAGTGCTAGGGCGGGCGTCCGTAGAGAGCAGTACTTC
CSARAGVRREQYF
>TRBV5-1|TRBJ2-3|.|few
TGCGCCAGCAGCATAGGAACAGGCACGGCAGATACGCAGTATTTT
CASSIGTGTADTQYF
>TRBV4-1|TRBJ2-3|TRBD1|.
TGCGCCAGCAGCCAGCGCCGGATACAGGGGGCACTGGTAGATACGCAGTATTTT
CASSQRRIQGALVDTQYF
>TRBV5-4|TRBJ2-3|.|.
TGTGCCAGCAGCCGACAGGAAACAGATACGCAGTATTTT
CASSRQETDTQYF
>TRBV6-2/TRBV6-3|TRBJ1-1|.|few
TGTGCCAGCCGTTGGGGTCCTGAAGCTTTCTTT
CASRWGPEAFF
>TRBV7-9|TRBJ2-4|TRBD2|many
TGTGCCAGCAGCGCCAGCGGGGGGCTAGCCAAAAACATTCAGTACTTC
CASSASGGLAKNIQYF
>TRBV5-5|TRBJ1-2|TRBD1|few
TGTGCCAGCAGCTTGAACCAGGGGGGGCCTGGCTACACCTTC
CASSLNQGGPGYTF
>TRBV20-1|TRBJ2-3|TRBD2|few
TGCAGTGCTAGGGGACTAGCGGGGGGGCAGTCCACAGATACGCAGTATTTT
CSARGLAGGQSTDTQYF
>TRBV5-1|TRBJ2-6|TRBD1|.
TGCGCCAGCAGCTTTGGACAGGGGGACGTCCTGACTTTC
CASSFGQGDVLTF
>TRBV7-2|TRBJ2-3|.|.
TGTGCCAGCAGCCTCACTACAGGGTTAGCAGATACGCAGTATTTT
CASSLTTGLADTQYF
>TRBV18|TRBJ1-5|.|.
TGTGCCAGCTCACCAGATAGTAATAGCAATCAGCCCCAGCATTTT
CASSPDSNSNQPQHF
>TRBV4-3|TRBJ2-5|.|few
TGCGCCAGCAGCCAAGATTCTAGGGCAGCTCAAGAGACCCAGTACTTC
CASSQDSRAAQETQYF
>TRBV7-2|TRBJ2-7|.|few
TGTGCCAGCAGCTTCCGACCGGGGCCCGGGGACTACGAGCAGTACTTC
CASSFRPGPGDYEQYF
>TRBV7-3|TRBJ2-5|.|many
TGCGCCAGCAGCTTGACCGGGACTGGCGGGGAGACCCAGTACTTC
CASSLTGTGGETQYF
>TRBV2|TRBJ1-2|.|.
TGTGCCAGCAGTGAAACAGTCCTGGTAAACTATGGCTACACCTTC
CASSETVLVNYGYTF
>TRBV12-3/TRBV12-4|TRBJ1-6|TRBD1|.
TGTGCCAGCAGAAGAGACAGGGGCTGGAATTCACCCCTCCACTTT
CASRRDRGWNSPLHF
>TRBV6-5|TRBJ2-1|TRBD2|few
TGTGCCAGCAGTTACTCGTTTCCCCTAGCGGGGAGTCTAAGCGAGCAGTTCTTC
CASSYSFPLAGSLSEQFF
>TRBV9|TRBJ2-3|TRBD2|few
TGTGCCAGCAGCGTAGGTCTAGCGGTGACAGATACGCAGTATTTT
CASSVGLAVTDTQYF
>TRBV5-1|TRBJ2-2|.|.
TGCGCCAGCAGCTACAGGAGCCCGACCGGGGAGCTGTTTTTT
CASSYRSPTGELFF
>TRBV4-3|TRBJ1-2|.|few
TGCGCCAGCAGCCAAGGTGACAGGTTAGAGGGGCGACACTATGGCTACACCTTC
CASSQGDRLEGRHYGYTF
>TRBV7-3|TRBJ2-1|TRBD2|few
TGTGCCAGCAGCTTAGCACCCCGACTAGCCCAACGCTCCTACAATGAGCAGTTCTTC
CASSLAPRLAQRSYNEQFF
>TRBV5-4|TRBJ2-1|.|.
TGTGCCAGCAGCTTAACAGGAAAATACAATGAGCAGTTCTTC
CASSLTGKYNEQFF
>TRBV6-2/TRBV6-3|TRBJ1-2|.|few
TGTGCCAGCAGCGAAGGGGCAGGGTACTATGGCTACACCTTC
CASSEGAGYYGYTF
>TRBV5-1|TRBJ1-1|.|few
TGCGCCAGCAGCTCAGGAATAAACACTGAAGCTTTCTTT
CASSSGINTEAFF
>TRBV28|TRBJ2-2|TRBD1|.
TGTGCCAGCACCAGGGGGCGAGCCGGGGAGCTGTTTTTT
CASTRGRAGELFF
>TRBV5-1|TRBJ1-1|TRBD1|.
TGCGCCAGCCAAGACAGGGACACTGAAGCTTTCTTT
CASQDRDTEAFF
>TRBV28|TRBJ1-1|.|.
TGTGCCATCTTGTCGGGTATAAACACTGAAGCTTTCTTT
CAILSGINTEAFF
>TRBV20-1|TRBJ1-6|.|few
TGCAGTGCTGACAGCTCCTATAATTCACCCCTCCACTTT
CSADSSYNSPLHF
>TRBV3-1|TRBJ2-3|.|.
TGTGCCAGCAGCCAAGAGGGGTATAGCACAGATACGCAGTATTTT
CASSQEGYSTDTQYF
>TRBV7-2|TRBJ1-1|TRBD1|many
TGTGCCAGCAGCTTAGGGACAGGGAGGAGGAAAGCTTTCTTT
CASSLGTGRRKAFF
>TRBV5-1|TRBJ1-2|.|.
TGCGCCAGCGTCCCTGGACAGCCCGCTGGTAACTATGGCTACACCTTC
CASVPGQPAGNYGYTF
>TRBV27|TRBJ2-1|.|few
TGTGCCAGCAGTTTCCGGACAGAATACAATGAGCAGTTCTTC
CASSFRTEYNEQFF
>TRBV4-1|TRBJ2-7|TRBD2|few
TGCGCCAGCAGCCAACCCCTCGAGCGGGGTTCCTACGAGCAGTACTTC
CASSQPLERGSYEQYF
>TRBV6-5|TRBJ1-1|.|.
TGTGCCAGCAGTTACTCGGTCCGTAGGGGATATTACACTGAAGCTTTCTTT
CASSYSVRRGYYTEAFF
>TRBV5-1|TRBJ1-2|.|.
TGCGCCAGCGTGGGGTTGAGCCCCTATGGCTACACCTTC
CASVGLSPYGYTF
>TRBV9|TRBJ1-1|.|.
TGTGCCAGCACTTTGGGGGGGCACGACACTGAAGCTTTCTTT
CASTLGGHDTEAFF
>TRBV15|TRBJ2-1|.|.
TGTGCCACCAGCAGAGATTGGGGGCGGAGTGAGCAGTTCTTC
CATSRDWGRSEQFF